Described below is a single T cell receptor (beta chain) sequence and its context. TCRdb's copy holds only in-frame clones and misses some; the assay was immunoSEQ multiplex PCR. The sample records 190,000 or so clones, roughly 93% being singletons. These data are taken from a study of control samples from healthy donors and cancer patients. The V gene's germline CDR1 is GTSNPN and CDR2 SVGIG (reference sequence). The CDR3 length is 14 residues. J lost 5 bases, V lost 3 bases, and 6 bases had no gene match. This sequence originates from a young man in good health. The rearrangement joins TRBV30 to TRBJ1-4; 7 bases line up with TRBD1. Sequenced sample: blood. For the CDR3, the DNA is TGTGCCTGGAGCCTGGGACAGATGAATGAAAAACTGTTTTTT. Residues: CAWSLGQMNEKLFF.